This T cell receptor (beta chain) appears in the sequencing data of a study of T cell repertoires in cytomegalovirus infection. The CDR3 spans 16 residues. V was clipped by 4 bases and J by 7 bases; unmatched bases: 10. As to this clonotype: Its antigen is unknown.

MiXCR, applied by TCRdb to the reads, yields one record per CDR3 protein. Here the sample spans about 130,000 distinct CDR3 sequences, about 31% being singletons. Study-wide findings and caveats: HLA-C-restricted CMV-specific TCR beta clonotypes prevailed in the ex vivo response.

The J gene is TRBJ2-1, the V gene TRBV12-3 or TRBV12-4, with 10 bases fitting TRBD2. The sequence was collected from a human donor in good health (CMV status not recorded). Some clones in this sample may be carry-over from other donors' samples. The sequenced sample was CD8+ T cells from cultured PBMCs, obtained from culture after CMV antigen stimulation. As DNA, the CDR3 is TGTGCCAGCAGTTCCCTATCTAGCGGGGGAGGTAATGAGCAGTTCTTC. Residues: CASSSLSSGGGNEQFF.